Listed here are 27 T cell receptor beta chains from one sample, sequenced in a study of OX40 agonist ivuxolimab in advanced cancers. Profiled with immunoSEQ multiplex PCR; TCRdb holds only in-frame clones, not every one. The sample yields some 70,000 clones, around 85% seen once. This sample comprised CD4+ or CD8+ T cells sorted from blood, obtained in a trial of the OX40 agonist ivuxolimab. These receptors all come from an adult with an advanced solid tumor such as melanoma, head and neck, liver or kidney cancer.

CDR3 DNA sequence: TGTGCCAGCAGATCACAGATTCTTGGAAACACCATATATTTT. Translating gives CASRSQILGNTIYF. The rearrangement uses TRBV28 and TRBJ1-3; no clear D. From germline, CDR1 is MDHEN and CDR2 SYDVKM. This CDR3 has 14 residues. Trimming shortened V by 6 bases and J by 3 bases, and 12 bases separated the two germline ends.

CDR3 nucleotide sequence: TGTGCCAGCCGAGGACAGCCGACAACTAATGAAAAACTGTTTTTT. Translated: CASRGQPTTNEKLFF. The gene calls are TRBV6-1 and TRBJ1-4, with a possible D match to TRBD1 (6 bases). Germline CDR1 is MNHNS and CDR2 is SASEGT. V was shortened by 8 bases and J by 0 bases, with 13 bases between the two germline ends. The CDR3 contains 15 residues.

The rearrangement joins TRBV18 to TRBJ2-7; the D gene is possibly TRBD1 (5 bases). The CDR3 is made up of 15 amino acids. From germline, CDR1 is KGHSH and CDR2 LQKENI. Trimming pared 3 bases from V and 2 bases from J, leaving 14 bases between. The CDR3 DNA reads TGTGCCAGCTCACCGTCGTCAGGGAAAACCTACGAGCAGTACTTC. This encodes CASSPSSGKTYEQYF.

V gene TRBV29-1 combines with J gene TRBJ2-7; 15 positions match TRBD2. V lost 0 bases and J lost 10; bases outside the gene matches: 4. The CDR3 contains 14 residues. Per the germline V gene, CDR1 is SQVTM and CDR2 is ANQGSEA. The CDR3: CSVEDQGLAGGQYF. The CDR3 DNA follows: TGCAGCGTTGAAGATCAGGGACTAGCGGGAGGACAGTACTTC.

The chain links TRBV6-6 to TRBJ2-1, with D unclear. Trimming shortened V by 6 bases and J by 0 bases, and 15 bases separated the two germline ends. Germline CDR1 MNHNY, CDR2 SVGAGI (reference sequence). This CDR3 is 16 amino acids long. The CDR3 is CASRAPTAGSYNEQFF. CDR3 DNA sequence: TGTGCCAGCAGGGCCCCCACCGCTGGCTCCTACAATGAGCAGTTCTTC.

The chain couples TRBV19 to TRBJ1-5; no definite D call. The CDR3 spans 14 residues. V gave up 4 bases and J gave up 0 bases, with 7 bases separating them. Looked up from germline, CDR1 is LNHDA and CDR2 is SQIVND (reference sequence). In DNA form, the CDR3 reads TGTGCCAGTAGTAGGCAGAATAGCAATCAGCCCCAGCATTTT. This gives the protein CASSRQNSNQPQHF.

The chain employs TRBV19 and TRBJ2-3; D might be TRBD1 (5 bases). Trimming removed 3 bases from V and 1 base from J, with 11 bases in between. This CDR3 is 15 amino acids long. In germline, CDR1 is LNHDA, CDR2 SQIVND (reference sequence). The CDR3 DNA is TGTGCCAGTAGTATCAACAGGTGGGGCACAGATACGCAGTATTTT. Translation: CASSINRWGTDTQYF. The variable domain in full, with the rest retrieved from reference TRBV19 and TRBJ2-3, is DGGITQSPKYLFRKEGQNVTLSCEQNLNHDAMYWYRQDPGQGLRLIYYSQIVNDFQKGDIAEGYSVSREKKESFPLTVTSAQKNPTAFYLCASSINRWGTDTQYFGPGTRLTVL.

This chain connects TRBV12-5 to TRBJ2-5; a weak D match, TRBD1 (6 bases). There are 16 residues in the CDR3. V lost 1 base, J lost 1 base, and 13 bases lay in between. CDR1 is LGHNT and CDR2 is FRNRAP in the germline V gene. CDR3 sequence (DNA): TGTGCTAGTGGTTTGGGGTCAGGGGCGATCCAAGAGACCCAGTACTTC. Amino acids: CASGLGSGAIQETQYF.

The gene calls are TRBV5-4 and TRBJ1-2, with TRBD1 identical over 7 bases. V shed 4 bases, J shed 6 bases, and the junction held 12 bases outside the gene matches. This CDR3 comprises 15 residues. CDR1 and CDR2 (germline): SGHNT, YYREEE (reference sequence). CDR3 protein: CASSPARDSSHGYTF. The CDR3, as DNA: TGTGCCAGCAGCCCAGCCAGGGACAGCAGCCATGGCTACACCTTC.

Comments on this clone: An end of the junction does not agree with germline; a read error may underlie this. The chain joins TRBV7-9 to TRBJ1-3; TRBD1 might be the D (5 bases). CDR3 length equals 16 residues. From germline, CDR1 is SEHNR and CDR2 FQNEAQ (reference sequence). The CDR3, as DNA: TGTGCCAGCGAACCAAGGGGCGGGCTGGAAACACCAGGGTCCAATTTT. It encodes CASEPRGGLETPGSNF.

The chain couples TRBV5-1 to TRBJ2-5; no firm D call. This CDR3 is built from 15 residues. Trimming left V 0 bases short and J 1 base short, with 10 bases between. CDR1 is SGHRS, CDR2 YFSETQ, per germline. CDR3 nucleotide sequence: TGCGCCAGCAGCTTGGCGGCTTCTATCCAAGAGACCCAGTACTTC. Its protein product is CASSLAASIQETQYF.

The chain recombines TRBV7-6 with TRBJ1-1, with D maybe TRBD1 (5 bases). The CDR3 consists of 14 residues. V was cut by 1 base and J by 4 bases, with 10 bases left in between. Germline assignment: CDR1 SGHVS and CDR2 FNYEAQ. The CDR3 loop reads CASSLVGGSTEAFF. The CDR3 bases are TGTGCCAGCAGCTTAGTGGGGGGAAGCACTGAAGCTTTCTTT.

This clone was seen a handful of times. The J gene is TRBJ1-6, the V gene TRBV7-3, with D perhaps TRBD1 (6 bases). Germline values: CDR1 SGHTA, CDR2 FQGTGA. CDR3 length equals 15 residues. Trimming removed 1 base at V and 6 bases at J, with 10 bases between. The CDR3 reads CASSLNQGSNSPLHF. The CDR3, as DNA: TGTGCCAGCAGCTTAAATCAGGGGTCTAATTCACCCCTCCACTTT.

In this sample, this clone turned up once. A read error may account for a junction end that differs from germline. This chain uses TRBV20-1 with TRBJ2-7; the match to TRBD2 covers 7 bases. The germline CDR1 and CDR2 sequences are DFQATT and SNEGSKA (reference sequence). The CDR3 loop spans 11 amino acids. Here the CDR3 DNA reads TGCAGTGCTAGAGATGGGGCGGGAGAGGCCTTC. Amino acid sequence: CSARDGAGEAF.

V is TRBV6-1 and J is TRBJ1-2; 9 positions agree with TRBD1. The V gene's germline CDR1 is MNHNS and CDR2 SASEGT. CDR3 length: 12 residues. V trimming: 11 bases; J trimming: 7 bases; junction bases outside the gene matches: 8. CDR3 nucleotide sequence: TGTGCCGGTACGGGACAGGGTTTTGGCTACACCTTC. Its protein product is CAGTGQGFGYTF.

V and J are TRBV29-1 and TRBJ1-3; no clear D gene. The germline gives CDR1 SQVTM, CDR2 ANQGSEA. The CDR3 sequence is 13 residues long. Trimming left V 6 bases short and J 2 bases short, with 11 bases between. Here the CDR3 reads CSVIGRTGNTIYF. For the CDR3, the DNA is TGCAGCGTAATAGGAAGGACTGGAAACACCATATATTTT.

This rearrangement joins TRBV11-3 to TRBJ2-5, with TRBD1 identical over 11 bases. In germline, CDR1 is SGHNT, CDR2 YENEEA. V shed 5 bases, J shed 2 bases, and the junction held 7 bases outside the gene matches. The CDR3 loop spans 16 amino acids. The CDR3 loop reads CASSAGTGGRQETQYF. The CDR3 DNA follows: TGTGCCAGCAGCGCCGGGACAGGGGGTCGACAAGAGACCCAGTACTTC.

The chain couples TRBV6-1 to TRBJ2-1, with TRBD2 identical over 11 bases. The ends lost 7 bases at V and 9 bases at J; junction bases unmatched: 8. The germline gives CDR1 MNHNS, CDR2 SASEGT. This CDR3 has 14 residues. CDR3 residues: CASTGLAGPSEQFF. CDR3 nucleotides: TGTGCCAGCACCGGACTAGCGGGCCCCAGTGAGCAGTTCTTC.

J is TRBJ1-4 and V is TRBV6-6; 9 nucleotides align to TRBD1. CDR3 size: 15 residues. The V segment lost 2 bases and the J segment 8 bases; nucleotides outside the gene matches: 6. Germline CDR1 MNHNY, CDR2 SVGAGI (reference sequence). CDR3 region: CASSYGDRVREKLFF. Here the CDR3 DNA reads TGTGCCAGCAGTTACGGGGACAGGGTGCGGGAAAAACTGTTTTTT.

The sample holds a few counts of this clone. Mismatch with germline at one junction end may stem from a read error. This chain's CDR3 is CASNLGLAGETQYF. The CDR3 nucleotides are TGTGCCAGCAACTTAGGACTAGCGGGGGAGACCCAGTACTTC. The chain has TRBV7-2 and TRBJ2-5; 12 nucleotides align to TRBD2. The germline gives CDR1 SGHTA, CDR2 FQGNSA. This CDR3 contains 14 residues.

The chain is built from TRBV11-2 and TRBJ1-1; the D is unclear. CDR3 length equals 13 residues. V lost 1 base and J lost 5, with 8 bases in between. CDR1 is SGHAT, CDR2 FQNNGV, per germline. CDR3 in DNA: TGTGCCAGCAGCTTAGTCCTCAATACTGAAGCTTTCTTT. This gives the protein CASSLVLNTEAFF.

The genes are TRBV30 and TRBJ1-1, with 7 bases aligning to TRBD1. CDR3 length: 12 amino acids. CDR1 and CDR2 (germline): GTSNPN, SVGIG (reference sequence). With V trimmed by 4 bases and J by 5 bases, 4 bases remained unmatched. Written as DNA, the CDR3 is TGTGCCTGGAAGGGGGCGTGGACTGAAGCTTTCTTT. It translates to CAWKGAWTEAFF.

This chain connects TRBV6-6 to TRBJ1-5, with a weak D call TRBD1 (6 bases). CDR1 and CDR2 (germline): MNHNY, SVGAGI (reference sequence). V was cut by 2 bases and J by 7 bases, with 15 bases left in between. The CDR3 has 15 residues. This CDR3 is CASSYRGGAEQPQHF. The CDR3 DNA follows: TGTGCCAGCAGTTACCGGGGGGGCGCAGAGCAGCCCCAGCATTTT.

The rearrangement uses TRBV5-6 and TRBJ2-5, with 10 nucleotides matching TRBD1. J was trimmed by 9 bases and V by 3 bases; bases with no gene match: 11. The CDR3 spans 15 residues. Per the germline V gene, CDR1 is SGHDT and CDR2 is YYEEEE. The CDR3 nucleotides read TGTGCCAGCAGCTCCCGGACAGGGGGTGGTGGTGCCCAGTACTTC. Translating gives CASSSRTGGGGAQYF.

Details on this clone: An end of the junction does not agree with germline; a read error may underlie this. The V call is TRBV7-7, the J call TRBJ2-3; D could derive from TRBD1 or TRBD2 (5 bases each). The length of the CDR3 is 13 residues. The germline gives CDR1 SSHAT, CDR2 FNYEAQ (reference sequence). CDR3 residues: CASSRDSTDTQYF. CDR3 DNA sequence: TGTGCTAGCAGCCGGGACAGCACAGATACGCAGTATTTT.

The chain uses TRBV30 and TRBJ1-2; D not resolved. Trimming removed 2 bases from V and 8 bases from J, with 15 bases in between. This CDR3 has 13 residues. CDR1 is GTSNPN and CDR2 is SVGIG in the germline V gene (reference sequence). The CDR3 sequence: CAWSLPEMGGYTF. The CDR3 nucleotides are TGTGCCTGGAGTTTACCGGAGATGGGCGGCTACACCTTC.

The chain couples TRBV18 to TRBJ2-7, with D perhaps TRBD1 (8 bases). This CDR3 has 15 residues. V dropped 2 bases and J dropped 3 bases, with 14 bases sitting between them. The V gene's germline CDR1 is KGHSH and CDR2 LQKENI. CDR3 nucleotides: TGTGCCAGCTCACCAGACCACAGGGGGGGCTACGAGCAGTACTTC. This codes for CASSPDHRGGYEQYF.